A single sample gave rise to the 28 T cell receptor beta chains below, sequenced in a study of early T cells in non-severe SARS-CoV-2 infection. TCRdb re-called the 5' RACE reads through MiXCR, storing one row per CDR3 protein. Of 25,000 to 30,000 distinct CDR3 sequences listed, approximately 4.6% are singletons. Sequenced material: whole blood. These TCRs come from an adult who was a healthcare worker with PCR-confirmed SARS-CoV-2 infection or an uninfected control (not recorded which).

In its sample, this clonotype was seen many times. The rearrangement uses TRBV10-2 and TRBJ2-7; D not certain. Trimming shortened V by 4 bases and J by 0 bases, and 16 bases separated the two germline ends. This CDR3 region has 16 residues. CDR1 is WSHSY, CDR2 SAAADI, per germline. The CDR3 here is CASSVPPYASSYEQYF. The CDR3 nucleotides are TGCGCCAGCAGTGTACCGCCCTATGCGAGCTCCTACGAGCAGTACTTC.

This clonotype was seen ten or more times. The chain recombines TRBV11-2 with TRBJ1-4; tentative D call: TRBD1 (5 bases). The CDR3 length is 15 residues. Trimming removed 4 bases from V and 5 bases from J, with 14 bases in between. Germline V gene data show CDR1 as SGHAT and CDR2 as FQNNGV. The CDR3 sequence is CASSSKLGVNEKLFF. The CDR3 DNA reads as TGTGCCAGCAGCTCGAAGCTAGGGGTGAATGAAAAACTGTTTTTT.

This clonotype was seen at least ten times. This chain connects TRBV10-3 to TRBJ2-7; D remains unclear. This CDR3 contains 15 residues. CDR1 and CDR2 from the germline V gene are ENHRY and SYGVKD. With 0 bases removed from V and 0 bases from J, the gap between germline ends came to 9 bases. The CDR3 DNA follows: TGTGCCATCAGTGAGTCTGACGCTAGCTCCTACGAGCAGTACTTC. Amino acids: CAISESDASSYEQYF.

Many counts were recorded for this clonotype. The rearrangement joins TRBV9 to TRBJ1-1, with unresolved D. The V end lost 5 bases, the J end lost 4 bases, and 12 bases lay between the germline ends. Germline-derived CDR1 and CDR2 are SGDLS and YYNGEE. CDR3 size: 13 residues. The chain's CDR3 is CASSPVGITEAFF. CDR3 nucleotide sequence: TGTGCCAGCAGTCCAGTAGGGATCACTGAAGCTTTCTTT.

This clonotype was detected a few times. J is TRBJ1-6 and V is TRBV29-1, with D uncertain. V was shortened by 4 bases and J by 7 bases, with 8 bases between the two germline ends. The CDR3 spans 12 residues. Germline lookup yields CDR1 SQVTM and CDR2 ANQGSEA. The CDR3 here is CSVGDTNSPLHF. The CDR3 bases are TGCAGCGTTGGAGACACGAATTCACCCCTCCACTTT.

A few counts support this clonotype. The chain employs TRBV7-2 and TRBJ2-1; TRBD2 aligns across 10 bases. There are 15 residues in the CDR3. CDR1 and CDR2 from the germline V gene are SGHTA and FQGNSA. With 2 bases clipped from V and 9 bases from J, the junction kept 7 bases outside the gene matches. The CDR3 DNA reads TGTGCCAGCAGCTTATCGGCTAGCGGGAGCATTGAGCAGTTCTTC. Its translation is CASSLSASGSIEQFF.

The chain uses TRBV6-2 or TRBV6-3 and TRBJ2-2; possible D gene TRBD2, 5 bases. V lost 2 bases, J lost 6 bases, and 13 bases lay in between. From germline, CDR1 is MNHEY and CDR2 SVGEGT. This CDR3 contains 15 residues. The DNA for the CDR3 is TGTGCCAGCAGTTACGGTATGGTGGGAGCCGGGGAGCTGTTTTTT. It codes for CASSYGMVGAGELFF.

The chain recombines TRBV5-4 with TRBJ2-3; the D gene could be TRBD1 or TRBD2 (5 bases each). The V gene lost 7 bases and the J gene lost 0 bases, with 15 bases spanning the gap. In germline, CDR1 is SGHNT, CDR2 YYREEE (reference sequence). This CDR3 contains 15 residues. CDR3 region: CASGTATTSTDTQYF. CDR3 DNA: TGTGCCAGCGGGACCGCCACTACTAGCACAGATACGCAGTATTTT.

The table lists this clonotype with many counts. The V and J genes are TRBV7-2 and TRBJ1-1; D ambiguous. V was clipped by 2 bases and J by 3 bases, with 10 bases between them. This CDR3 has 14 residues. CDR1 is SGHTA, CDR2 FQGNSA, per germline. The CDR3: CASSLTVVHTEAFF. CDR3 nucleotides: TGTGCCAGCAGCTTAACGGTGGTGCACACTGAAGCTTTCTTT.

This clonotype was detected many times. The chain uses TRBV19 and TRBJ2-7, with TRBD2 identical over 7 bases. Germline V lookup: CDR1 LNHDA, CDR2 SQIVND (reference sequence). V lost 3 bases and J lost 5; bases outside the gene matches: 10. The CDR3 sequence is 15 residues long. The chain's CDR3 is CASSMGDSAGDEQYF. The DNA for the CDR3 is TGTGCCAGTAGTATGGGGGACTCGGCGGGAGACGAGCAGTACTTC. Full variable domain (outside the CDR3, taken from reference TRBV19 and TRBJ2-7): DGGITQSPKYLFRKEGQNVTLSCEQNLNHDAMYWYRQDPGQGLRLIYYSQIVNDFQKGDIAEGYSVSREKKESFPLTVTSAQKNPTAFYLCASSMGDSAGDEQYFGPGTRLTVT.

This clonotype was picked up many times. This rearrangement joins TRBV7-2 to TRBJ1-4; 7 positions match TRBD1. The germline gives CDR1 SGHTA, CDR2 FQGNSA. The ends lost 6 bases at V and 6 bases at J; junction bases unmatched: 4. CDR3 size: 13 residues. The CDR3 spells CASSRGQDEKLFF. The CDR3 DNA sequence: TGTGCCAGCAGTCGCGGACAGGATGAAAAACTGTTTTTT.

This clonotype was seen ten or more times. The genes are TRBV7-9 and TRBJ2-1; 9 bases fit TRBD1. This CDR3 has 12 amino acids. Germline lookup yields CDR1 SEHNR and CDR2 FQNEAQ (reference sequence). V lost 3 bases, J lost 10 bases, and 1 base stayed unmatched. CDR3 bases: TGTGCCAGCAGCTTCGGACAGGGGGAGCAGTTCTTC. Its protein product is CASSFGQGEQFF.

There are many counts of this clonotype. The genes are TRBV9 and TRBJ2-5, with 7 bases matching TRBD2. Germline V gives CDR1 SGDLS, CDR2 YYNGEE. The J segment lost 6 bases and the V segment lost 2 bases, leaving 7 bases of the junction unmatched. There are 14 residues in the CDR3. DNA of the CDR3: TGTGCCAGCAGCGTTGCGGGAGCGGGTCAGACCCAGTACTTC. Translated, it gives CASSVAGAGQTQYF.

This clonotype was counted between two and nine times. The genes are TRBV10-2 and TRBJ2-7; 10 bases align to TRBD1. V dropped 5 bases and J dropped 2; count of bases not matched to a gene: 6. The germline V gene encodes CDR1 WSHSY and CDR2 SAAADI. The CDR3 covers 15 residues. The CDR3 is CASSQGQGLTYEQYF. The CDR3 DNA follows: TGCGCCAGCAGTCAGGGACAGGGGCTTACCTACGAGCAGTACTTC.

This chain links TRBV6-2 or TRBV6-3 with TRBJ1-1, with TRBD1 matching 7 bases. V gave up 4 bases and J gave up 4 bases; unmatched junction bases: 6. Germline CDR1 and CDR2: MNHEY and SVGEGT. CDR3 size: 14 residues. CDR3: CASSSPGTVTEAFF. In DNA, the CDR3 is TGTGCCAGCAGTTCCCCCGGGACAGTCACTGAAGCTTTCTTT.

This chain uses TRBV19 with TRBJ2-7; tentative D call: TRBD2 (5 bases). The CDR3 loop spans 15 amino acids. Germline V lookup: CDR1 LNHDA, CDR2 SQIVND (reference sequence). V shed 3 bases and J shed 2 bases, with 14 bases lying between them. CDR3 residues: CASSIDSTGAYEQYF. For the CDR3, the DNA is TGTGCCAGTAGTATCGACTCTACCGGGGCCTACGAGCAGTACTTC.

There are many counts of this clonotype. The chain couples TRBV27 to TRBJ2-3; D possibly corresponds to TRBD1 (6 bases). This CDR3 spans 15 amino acids. Deletions cut 5 bases from V and 0 bases from J, with 12 bases between. Germline CDR1 is MNHEY and CDR2 is SMNVEV (reference sequence). CDR3 sequence: CASSRTVTSTDTQYF. CDR3 DNA sequence: TGTGCCAGCAGTCGGACAGTAACTAGCACAGATACGCAGTATTTT.

This clonotype was recorded many times. The gene calls are TRBV5-5 and TRBJ2-7; a possible D gene is TRBD1 (6 bases). This CDR3 has 14 amino acids. Germline CDR1 and CDR2: SGHKS and YYEKEE (reference sequence). Trimming took 4 bases from V and 0 from J, leaving 11 bases between them. CDR3 bases: TGTGCCAGCAGCAGAGACAGGCCCTCCTACGAGCAGTACTTC. As protein: CASSRDRPSYEQYF.

Ten or more counts support this clonotype. The chain recombines TRBV5-1 with TRBJ2-1; 7 bases are a match to TRBD2. After removal of 3 bases from V and 10 bases from J, the junction contained 7 bases not matched to a gene. CDR1 SGHRS and CDR2 YFSETQ come from the germline V gene. The CDR3 extends over 13 amino acids. As DNA, the CDR3 is TGCGCCAGCAGCTGGGGCCTAGCGGAGGAGCAGTTCTTC. This sequence encodes CASSWGLAEEQFF. The whole variable domain, remainder taken from reference TRBV5-1 and TRBJ2-1, is KAGVTQTPRYLIKTRGQQVTLSCSPISGHRSVSWYQQTPGQGLQFLFEYFSETQRNKGNFPGRFSGRQFSNSRSEMNVSTLELGDSALYLCASSWGLAEEQFFGPGTRLTVL.

This clonotype has a handful of counts. Being one base from a much bigger clone, this may be a read error. The chain couples TRBV29-1 to TRBJ2-7, with D maybe TRBD2 (5 bases). Trimming cost V 6 bases and J 7 bases, with 19 bases left between them. There are 13 residues in the CDR3. Germline V gives CDR1 SQVTM, CDR2 ANQGSEA. CDR3 region: CSVSGGLSGEQYF. The CDR3 DNA follows: TGCAGCGTCTCGGGCGGTTTGTCGGGGGAGCAGTACTTC.

This clonotype was seen at least ten times. The chain uses TRBV20-1 and TRBJ2-7; D perhaps matches TRBD2 (5 bases). Germline V gene lookup returns CDR1 DFQATT and CDR2 SNEGSKA (reference sequence). V was shortened by 0 bases and J by 0 bases, with 6 bases between the two germline ends. The CDR3 consists of 13 residues. The DNA for the CDR3 is TGCAGTGCTAGAGAGGACTCCTCCTACGAGCAGTACTTC. It encodes CSAREDSSYEQYF.

At least ten counts were recorded for this clonotype. This chain links TRBV10-2 with TRBJ1-5; possible D gene TRBD1, 5 bases. CDR1 and CDR2 from the germline V gene are WSHSY and SAAADI. V was pared by 3 bases and J by 9 bases, with 12 bases between. The CDR3 length is 13 residues. CDR3 in amino acids: CASSDGTTWPQHF. The CDR3 DNA sequence: TGCGCCAGCAGTGATGGGACCACTTGGCCCCAGCATTTT.

This clonotype was observed at least ten times. One end of the junction fails to match germline, which may point to a read error. The rearrangement links TRBV10-2 to TRBJ1-1; D possibly corresponds to TRBD1 (6 bases). Germline V gives CDR1 WSHSY, CDR2 SAAADI. The length of the CDR3 is 15 residues. This CDR3 is CASKGGRTGGTEVFF. For the CDR3, the DNA is TGCGCCAGCAAGGGAGGACGGACGGGGGGCACTGAAGTTTTCTTT.

This clonotype was seen many times. The V and J genes are TRBV4-2 and TRBJ2-5; no reliable D call. This CDR3 region has 14 residues. The V gene's germline CDR1 is LGHNA and CDR2 YNFKEQ. The V and J ends lost 1 base and 3 bases respectively, with 9 bases between them. CDR3: CASSQGPEKETQYF. The CDR3 DNA is TGTGCCAGCAGCCAAGGACCGGAAAAAGAGACCCAGTACTTC.

This clonotype was seen many times. The chain links TRBV28 to TRBJ2-7; D is possibly TRBD1 (6 bases). Trimming cost V 8 bases and J 3 bases, with 11 bases left between them. CDR3 length: 12 residues. Germline V gene sequence: CDR1 MDHEN, CDR2 SYDVKM. The CDR3 coding sequence is TGTGCCAGCGAGGACAGCTACTACGAGCAGTACTTC. It is translated as CASEDSYYEQYF.

This clonotype was recorded many times. V gene TRBV4-1 combines with J gene TRBJ2-3, with 9 bases lining up with TRBD2. The germline CDR1 and CDR2 sequences are MGHRA and YSYEKL. Trimming took 0 bases from V and 4 from J; bases not matched to a gene: 5. The CDR3 runs to 16 residues. The CDR3 DNA reads TGCGCCAGCAGCCAAGAAAGGCGGGGGGGCCCAGATACGCAGTATTTT. Translated: CASSQERRGGPDTQYF.

Many counts were recorded for this clonotype. This chain links TRBV11-2 with TRBJ2-1; D is ambiguous. The CDR3 is made up of 16 amino acids. V lost 3 bases and J 4 bases, leaving 16 bases between the germline ends. Germline lookup yields CDR1 SGHAT and CDR2 FQNNGV. The chain's CDR3 is CASSFHPEIPYNEQFF. CDR3 sequence (DNA): TGTGCCAGCAGCTTTCACCCGGAGATCCCATACAATGAGCAGTTCTTC.

This clonotype was recorded at least ten times. For the CDR3, the DNA is TGTGCCAGCAAGGTCGGGGACGCAACTAATGAAAAACTGTTTTTT. Residues: CASKVGDATNEKLFF. This chain links TRBV6-2 or TRBV6-3 with TRBJ1-4; a weak D match, TRBD1 (5 bases). The CDR3 contains 15 residues. V dropped 7 bases and J dropped 0 bases, with 12 bases sitting between them. The germline gives CDR1 MNHEY, CDR2 SVGEGT.